This T cell receptor beta chain stems from a study of early T cells in non-severe SARS-CoV-2 infection. Study background: The authors sequenced bulk RNA from unsorted whole blood, leaving chains unpaired.

This clonotype showed up many times. Its antigen is unknown. Broader study findings: VDJdb matching, biased toward anti-spike CD8 responses, missed private and CD4 specificities.

The CDR3 spans 12 residues. V was shortened by 2 bases and J by 5 bases, with 9 bases between the two germline ends. The germline V gene encodes CDR1 SQVTM and CDR2 ANQGSEA. One entry per CDR3 protein results from TCRdb running MiXCR on the 5' RACE reads. The repertoire holds some 91,000 distinct CDR3 sequences, with approximately 13% as singletons. The chain joins TRBV29-1 to TRBJ1-2; D is perhaps TRBD1 (6 bases). The sample taken for sequencing was whole blood. The origin of this receptor is an adult who was a healthcare worker with PCR-confirmed SARS-CoV-2 infection or an uninfected control (not recorded which). Written as DNA, the CDR3 is TGCAGCGTTGAACGTACAGGGTATGGCTACACCTTC. This sequence encodes CSVERTGYGYTF.